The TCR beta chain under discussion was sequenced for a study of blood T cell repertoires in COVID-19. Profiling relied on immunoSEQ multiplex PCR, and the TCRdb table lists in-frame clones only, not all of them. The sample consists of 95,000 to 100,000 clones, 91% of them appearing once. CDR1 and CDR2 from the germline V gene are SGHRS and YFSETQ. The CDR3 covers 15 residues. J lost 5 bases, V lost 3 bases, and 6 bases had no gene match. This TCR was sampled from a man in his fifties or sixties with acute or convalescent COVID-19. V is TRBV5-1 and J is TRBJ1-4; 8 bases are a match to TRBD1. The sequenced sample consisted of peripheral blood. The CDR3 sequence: CASSSSGGKNEKLFF. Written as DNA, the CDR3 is TGCGCCAGCAGCTCATCAGGGGGCAAAAATGAAAAACTGTTTTTT.